What follows is one TCR beta chain and its context. The CDR3 is 15 amino acids. The J segment lost 9 bases and the V segment lost 2 bases, leaving 10 bases of the junction unmatched. The germline CDR1 and CDR2 sequences are SGHAT and FQNNGV. The data belong to a study of blood T cell repertoires in COVID-19. Libraries were prepared by immunoSEQ multiplex PCR; TCRdb keeps only in-frame clonotypes and omits some of them. The sample lists 230,000 or so clones, around 82% occurring once. The genes are TRBV11-2 and TRBJ2-1; 7 bases line up with TRBD2. The sample consisted of peripheral blood. This TCR derives from a middle-aged man with active or convalescent COVID-19. This CDR3 reads CASSLYLGGLGEQFF. In DNA, the CDR3 is TGTGCCAGCAGCTTATATCTCGGGGGGTTGGGTGAGCAGTTCTTC.